These 19 T cell receptor beta chains share one sample of origin, sequenced in a study of blood T cell repertoires in COVID-19. Sequencing was performed with immunoSEQ multiplex PCR; in TCRdb, only in-frame clones are kept and a portion is missing. This sample has 80,000 or so clones; roughly 81% occur once, and the top ten carry approximately 11%. The sequenced sample consisted of peripheral blood. The receptors here all came from a man in his fifties or sixties with COVID-19, enrolled during active disease.

The chain couples TRBV5-1 to TRBJ2-3; 7 bases agree with TRBD2. V shed 4 bases, J shed 2 bases, and the junction held 4 bases outside the gene matches. Germline loops: CDR1 SGHRS, CDR2 YFSETQ. The CDR3 loop spans 14 amino acids. CDR3 sequence reads: CASSPGGTTDTQYF. In DNA form, the CDR3 reads TGCGCCAGCAGCCCCGGGGGGACCACAGATACGCAGTATTTT. Combining the CDR3 with reference TRBV5-1 and TRBJ2-3 gives the whole variable domain KAGVTQTPRYLIKTRGQQVTLSCSPISGHRSVSWYQQTPGQGLQFLFEYFSETQRNKGNFPGRFSGRQFSNSRSEMNVSTLELGDSALYLCASSPGGTTDTQYFGPGTRLTVL.

This clone was seen a single time. The chain is built from TRBV19 and TRBJ2-1, with 10 bases lining up with TRBD1. V trimming: 3 bases; J trimming: 2 bases; junction bases outside the gene matches: 4. The CDR3 covers 16 residues. CDR1 and CDR2 from the germline V gene are LNHDA and SQIVND (reference sequence). CDR3: CASSIETGGAYNEQFF. The CDR3 bases are TGTGCCAGTAGTATCGAGACAGGGGGCGCCTACAATGAGCAGTTCTTC.

This clone occurred once. The chain uses TRBV7-9 and TRBJ2-7; 7 nucleotides agree with TRBD2. CDR3 length: 15 residues. Unmatched junction bases numbered 9, after V lost 2 bases and J lost 5 bases. Germline lookup yields CDR1 SEHNR and CDR2 FQNEAQ (reference sequence). The CDR3: CASSLLPAGIHEQYF. As DNA, the CDR3 is TGTGCCAGCAGCTTATTACCAGCGGGGATACACGAGCAGTACTTC.

The V gene is TRBV10-1, the J gene TRBJ1-2; TRBD1 aligns across 10 bases. The CDR3 sequence is 15 residues long. In germline, CDR1 is WNHNN, CDR2 SYGVQD (reference sequence). V was clipped by 6 bases and J by 8 bases; unmatched bases: 12. DNA for the CDR3: TGCGCCAGCAGCGGACCGGGGACAGGGGTGGACGGCTACACCTTC. Protein product: CASSGPGTGVDGYTF.

The rearrangement uses TRBV5-1 and TRBJ2-4, with D perhaps TRBD1 (5 bases). The CDR3 totals 13 residues. V lost 2 bases and J lost 8, with 11 bases in between. The germline V gene has CDR1 SGHRS and CDR2 YFSETQ. This chain's CDR3 is CASSLTGLDIQYF. Here the CDR3 DNA reads TGCGCCAGCAGCTTAACAGGTCTGGACATTCAGTACTTC.

V usage is TRBV7-9 and J usage is TRBJ2-7; TRBD2 aligns across 13 bases. The CDR3 is made up of 18 amino acids. Germline V gene data show CDR1 as SEHNR and CDR2 as FQNEAQ (reference sequence). V shed 1 base and J 5 bases; nucleotides not matched to a gene: 11. As DNA, the CDR3 is TGTGCCAGCAGCTTAGGACTCACCGGGACTAGCGGGACAGACGAGCAGTACTTC. As protein: CASSLGLTGTSGTDEQYF.

Of note for this clone: The sample contains more than one DNA sequence encoding this CDR3. The chain joins TRBV5-1 to TRBJ1-4; TRBD1 might be the D (6 bases). The CDR3 has 15 amino acids. The V and J ends lost 4 bases and 0 bases respectively, with 10 bases between them. CDR1 SGHRS and CDR2 YFSETQ come from the germline V gene. CDR3 protein: CASSLDSTTNEKLFF. For the CDR3, the DNA is TGCGCCAGCAGCCTGGACAGCACAACTAATGAAAAACTGTTTTTT. Drawing the rest from reference TRBV5-1 and TRBJ1-4, the complete variable domain is KAGVTQTPRYLIKTRGQQVTLSCSPISGHRSVSWYQQTPGQGLQFLFEYFSETQRNKGNFPGRFSGRQFSNSRSEMNVSTLELGDSALYLCASSLDSTTNEKLFFGSGTQLSVL.

CDR3 loop: CASSVEGLNTEAFF. In DNA, the CDR3 is TGTGCCAGCAGTGTGGAGGGATTGAACACTGAAGCTTTCTTT. The genes are TRBV2 and TRBJ1-1, with no clear D. The germline V and J ends were trimmed by 4 bases and 0 bases, with 9 bases remaining between them. CDR3 length: 14 amino acids. Germline values: CDR1 SNHLY, CDR2 FYNNEI.

The chain employs TRBV7-9 and TRBJ1-2; possible D gene TRBD1, 5 bases. Germline loops: CDR1 SEHNR, CDR2 FQNEAQ (reference sequence). This CDR3 is 14 amino acids long. The V and J ends lost 5 bases and 5 bases respectively, with 15 bases between them. The CDR3 loop reads CASSARVGGYGYTF. CDR3 nucleotides: TGTGCCAGCAGCGCCAGGGTCGGGGGTTATGGCTACACCTTC.

The chain couples TRBV11-3 to TRBJ2-1, with 9 bases lining up with TRBD2. CDR1 is SGHNT, CDR2 YENEEA, per germline. CDR3 length: 15 residues. V lost 0 bases, J lost 9 bases, and 6 bases stayed unmatched. CDR3 DNA sequence: TGTGCCAGCAGCTTAGAGAGCGGGAGGTACGGTGAGCAGTTCTTC. It is translated as CASSLESGRYGEQFF.

The rearrangement uses TRBV18 and TRBJ1-1, with D hard to call. V lost 0 bases, J lost 5 bases, and 7 bases lay in between. This CDR3 has 13 amino acids. Germline V gene sequence: CDR1 KGHSH, CDR2 LQKENI. In DNA form, the CDR3 reads TGTGCCAGCTCACCACCGCCACGGACTGAAGCTTTCTTT. As protein: CASSPPPRTEAFF.

J is TRBJ2-7 and V is TRBV5-4; 9 bases fit TRBD2. V gave up 4 bases and J gave up 0 bases; unmatched junction bases: 5. CDR3 size: 15 residues. Germline values: CDR1 SGHNT, CDR2 YYREEE (reference sequence). CDR3 amino acids: CASSGSGGSSYEQYF. CDR3 bases: TGTGCCAGCAGCGGGAGCGGGGGGAGCTCCTACGAGCAGTACTTC.

The chain recombines TRBV28 with TRBJ2-3; 8 positions match TRBD1. With V trimmed by 4 bases and J by 1 base, 4 bases remained unmatched. The CDR3 extends over 15 amino acids. Germline CDR1 and CDR2: MDHEN and SYDVKM. The CDR3 loop is CASSSQGVGTDTQYF. DNA of the CDR3: TGTGCCAGCAGTTCACAGGGGGTGGGCACAGATACGCAGTATTTT.

The chain carries TRBV6-5 and TRBJ1-5; D gene uncertain. V was shortened by 7 bases and J by 1 base, with 14 bases between the two germline ends. CDR1 is MNHEY and CDR2 is SVGAGI in the germline V gene. This CDR3 is 15 amino acids long. Here the CDR3 reads CASTQGGYSNQPQHF. In DNA form, the CDR3 reads TGTGCCAGCACCCAAGGAGGCTACAGCAATCAGCCCCAGCATTTT.

This chain joins TRBV6-5 and TRBJ1-4; 9 bases are a match to TRBD1. CDR3 size: 16 residues. Per the germline V gene, CDR1 is MNHEY and CDR2 is SVGAGI. With 2 bases clipped from V and 7 bases from J, the junction kept 8 bases outside the gene matches. In DNA form, the CDR3 reads TGTGCCAGCAGTTACGGACAGGGGAGTGTTAGTGAAAAACTGTTTTTT. It translates to CASSYGQGSVSEKLFF.

The V call is TRBV15, the J call TRBJ2-7; weak D call: TRBD2 (6 bases). With 1 base removed from V and 4 bases from J, the gap between germline ends came to 11 bases. This CDR3 is built from 14 residues. Germline lookup yields CDR1 LNHNV and CDR2 YYDKDF (reference sequence). This CDR3 reads CATSRGLGRYEQYF. As DNA, the CDR3 is TGTGCCACCAGCAGAGGGTTGGGGAGGTACGAGCAGTACTTC.

The V call is TRBV27, the J call TRBJ2-1, with D tentatively TRBD2 (6 bases). Germline loops: CDR1 MNHEY, CDR2 SMNVEV (reference sequence). The CDR3 length is 12 residues. V was cut by 2 bases and J by 11 bases, with 10 bases left in between. The CDR3 loop reads CASSLPAGKQFF. The CDR3 nucleotides are TGTGCCAGCAGTTTACCCGCGGGAAAGCAGTTCTTC.

Here the CDR3 reads CASRLTGDTEAFF. For the CDR3, the DNA is TGTGCCAGCAGACTTACAGGGGATACTGAAGCTTTCTTT. This rearrangement joins TRBV6-5 to TRBJ1-1; 7 nucleotides match TRBD1. V lost 6 bases, J lost 5 bases, and 6 bases stayed unmatched. Germline V gene lookup returns CDR1 MNHEY and CDR2 SVGAGI. The CDR3 is 13 amino acids.

The chain uses TRBV11-2 and TRBJ1-3; D is possibly TRBD1 (5 bases). Germline CDR1 SGHAT, CDR2 FQNNGV. This CDR3 contains 17 residues. V gave up 6 bases and J gave up 0 bases, with 18 bases separating them. In nucleotides, the CDR3 is TGTGCCAGCAGGGCAGGGAAACCCCTGGGCTCTGGAAACACCATATATTTT. Its protein is CASRAGKPLGSGNTIYF.